One T cell receptor (beta chain) is described in this entry. V lost 0 bases, J lost 5 bases, and 11 bases lay in between. The CDR3 loop spans 15 amino acids. CDR1 and CDR2 (germline): SGHRS, YFSETQ. The data stem from a study of blood T cell repertoires in COVID-19. Clones were sequenced by immunoSEQ multiplex PCR, and TCRdb holds only the in-frame ones, with some missing. The sample consists of about 300,000 clones, nearly 90% of them appearing once. This chain links TRBV5-1 with TRBJ1-4; possibly TRBD1 for D (5 bases). This sequence originates from a woman between 25 and 40 years old who had recovered from COVID-19. The sequenced sample was PBMCs or T cells enriched from blood (not recorded which). This chain's CDR3 is CASSLGRQKNEKLFF. The CDR3 DNA reads TGCGCCAGCAGCTTGGGGCGACAGAAGAATGAAAAACTGTTTTTT.